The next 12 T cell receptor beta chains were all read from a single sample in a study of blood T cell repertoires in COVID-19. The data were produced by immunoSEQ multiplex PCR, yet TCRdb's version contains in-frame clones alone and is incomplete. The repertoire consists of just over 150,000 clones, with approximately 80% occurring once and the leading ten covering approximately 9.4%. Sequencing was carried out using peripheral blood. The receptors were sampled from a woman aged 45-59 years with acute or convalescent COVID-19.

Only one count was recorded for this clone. CDR3 sequence reads: CASSPRQDAEAFF. The CDR3 DNA follows: TGTGCCAGCAGCCCAAGACAAGACGCTGAAGCTTTCTTT. The chain is built from TRBV12-3 or TRBV12-4 and TRBJ1-1; D unresolved. There are 13 residues in the CDR3. V shed 6 bases and J shed 6 bases, with 14 bases lying between them.

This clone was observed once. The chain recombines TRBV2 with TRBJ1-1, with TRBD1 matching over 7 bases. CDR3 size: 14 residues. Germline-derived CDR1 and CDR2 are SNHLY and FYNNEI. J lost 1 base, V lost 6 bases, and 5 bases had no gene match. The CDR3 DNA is TGTGCCAGCAGCTTCGGGACAGCGAACACTGAAGCTTTCTTT. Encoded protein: CASSFGTANTEAFF.

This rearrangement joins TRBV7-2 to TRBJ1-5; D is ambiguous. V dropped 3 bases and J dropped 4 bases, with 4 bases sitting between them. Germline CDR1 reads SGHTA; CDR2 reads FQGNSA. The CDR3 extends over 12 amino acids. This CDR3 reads CASSFKNQPQHF. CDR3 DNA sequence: TGTGCCAGCAGCTTCAAAAATCAGCCCCAGCATTTT.

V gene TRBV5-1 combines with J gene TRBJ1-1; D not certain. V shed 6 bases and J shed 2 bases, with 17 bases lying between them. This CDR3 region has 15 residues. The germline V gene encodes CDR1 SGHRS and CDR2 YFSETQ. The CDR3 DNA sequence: TGCGCCAGCAACCCTGGGGAGGTTGCTAACACTGAAGCTTTCTTT. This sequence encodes CASNPGEVANTEAFF.

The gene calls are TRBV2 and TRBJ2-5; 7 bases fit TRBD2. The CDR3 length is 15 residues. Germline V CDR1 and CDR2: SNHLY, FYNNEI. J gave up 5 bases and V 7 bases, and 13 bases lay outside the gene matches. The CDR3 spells CASTPSGMRGETQYF. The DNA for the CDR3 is TGTGCCAGCACCCCGAGCGGGATGAGAGGGGAGACCCAGTACTTC.

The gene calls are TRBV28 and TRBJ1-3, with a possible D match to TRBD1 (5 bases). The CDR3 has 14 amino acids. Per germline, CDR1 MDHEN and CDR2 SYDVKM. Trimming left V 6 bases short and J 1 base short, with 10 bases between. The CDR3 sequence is CASSTSGSGNTIYF. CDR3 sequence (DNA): TGTGCCAGCAGCACCTCAGGGTCTGGAAACACCATATATTTT. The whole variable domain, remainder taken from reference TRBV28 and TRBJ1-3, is DVKVTQSSRYLVKRTGEKVFLECVQDMDHENMFWYRQDPGLGLRLIYFSYDVKMKEKGDIPEGYSVSREKKERFSLILESASTNQTSMYLCASSTSGSGNTIYFGEGSWLTVV.

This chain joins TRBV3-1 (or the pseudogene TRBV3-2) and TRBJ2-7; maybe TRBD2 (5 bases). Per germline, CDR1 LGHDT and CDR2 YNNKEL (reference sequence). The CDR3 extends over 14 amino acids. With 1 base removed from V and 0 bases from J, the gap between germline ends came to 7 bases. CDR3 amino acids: CASSQGGFSYEQYF. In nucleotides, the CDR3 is TGTGCCAGCAGCCAAGGAGGGTTCTCCTACGAGCAGTACTTC.

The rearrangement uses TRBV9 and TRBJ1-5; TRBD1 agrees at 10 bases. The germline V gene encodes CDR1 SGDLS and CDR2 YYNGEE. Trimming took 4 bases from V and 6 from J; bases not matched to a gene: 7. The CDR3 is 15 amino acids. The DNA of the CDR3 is TGTGCCAGCAGCCCGGGACAGGGGTACGGTCAGCCCCAGCATTTT. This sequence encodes CASSPGQGYGQPQHF. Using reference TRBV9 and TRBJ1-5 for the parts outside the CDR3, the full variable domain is DSGVTQTPKHLITATGQRVTLRCSPRSGDLSVYWYQQSLDQGLQFLIQYYNGEERAKGNILERFSAQQFPDLHSELNLSSLELGDSALYFCASSPGQGYGQPQHFGDGTRLSIL.

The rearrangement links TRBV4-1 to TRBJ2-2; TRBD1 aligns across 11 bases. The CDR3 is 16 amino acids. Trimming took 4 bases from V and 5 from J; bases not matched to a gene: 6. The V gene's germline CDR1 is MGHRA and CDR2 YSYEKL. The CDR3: CASSPRTGGPTGELFF. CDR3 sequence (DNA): TGCGCCAGCAGCCCACGGACAGGGGGCCCGACCGGGGAGCTGTTTTTT.

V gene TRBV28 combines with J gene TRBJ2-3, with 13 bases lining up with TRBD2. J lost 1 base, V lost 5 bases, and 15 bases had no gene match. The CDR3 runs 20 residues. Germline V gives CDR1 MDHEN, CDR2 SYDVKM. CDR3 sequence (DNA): TGTGCCAGCAGTGGGCCTGACCGACTAGCGGGGGGCTTGGGCACAGATACGCAGTATTTT. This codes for CASSGPDRLAGGLGTDTQYF.

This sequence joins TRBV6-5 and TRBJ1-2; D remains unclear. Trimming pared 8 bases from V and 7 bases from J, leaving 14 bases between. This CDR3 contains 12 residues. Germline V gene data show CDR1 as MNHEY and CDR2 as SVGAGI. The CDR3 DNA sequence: TGTGCCAGCGGCCATGAATCGGGTGGCTACACCTTC. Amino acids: CASGHESGGYTF.

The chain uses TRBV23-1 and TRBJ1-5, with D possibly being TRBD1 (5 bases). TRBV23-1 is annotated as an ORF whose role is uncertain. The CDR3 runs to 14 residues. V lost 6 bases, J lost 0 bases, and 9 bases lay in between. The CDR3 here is CASSPGNSNQPQHF. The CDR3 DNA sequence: TGCGCCAGCAGCCCAGGGAATAGCAATCAGCCCCAGCATTTT.